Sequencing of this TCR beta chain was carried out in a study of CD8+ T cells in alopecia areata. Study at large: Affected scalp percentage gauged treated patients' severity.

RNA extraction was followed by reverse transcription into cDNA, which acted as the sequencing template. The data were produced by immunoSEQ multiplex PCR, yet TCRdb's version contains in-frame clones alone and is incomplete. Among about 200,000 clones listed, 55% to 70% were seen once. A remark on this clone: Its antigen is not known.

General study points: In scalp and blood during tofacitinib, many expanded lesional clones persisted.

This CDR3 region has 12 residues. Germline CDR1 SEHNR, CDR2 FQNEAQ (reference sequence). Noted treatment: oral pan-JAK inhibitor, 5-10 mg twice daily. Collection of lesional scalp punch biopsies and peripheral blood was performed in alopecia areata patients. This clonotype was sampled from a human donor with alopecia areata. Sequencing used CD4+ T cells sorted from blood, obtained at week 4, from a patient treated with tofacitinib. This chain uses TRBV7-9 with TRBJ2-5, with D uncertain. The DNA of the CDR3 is TGTGCTTCTTTCCTGGTAGAAGGGACCCAGTACTTC. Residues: CASFLVEGTQYF.